The 2 T cell receptor beta chains given below trace back to one sample, sequenced in a study of shared clonotypes between healthy human individuals. Sequencing was performed with immunoSEQ multiplex PCR; in TCRdb, only in-frame clones are kept and a portion is missing. Counted here are some 2.4 million clones, over 85% occurring once; the ten biggest clones make up about 0.38%. Sample: naive CD4+ T cells from PBMCs. Subset in this sample: CD45RA+ positively selected. The source of these receptors is a man aged 18 to 35 in good health. Some clones in this sample may be carry-over from other donors' samples.

This clone was seen once. V usage is TRBV28 and J usage is TRBJ2-2; TRBD2 aligns across 8 bases. The CDR3 consists of 13 residues. After removal of 11 bases from V and 1 base from J, the junction contained 3 bases not matched to a gene. Germline CDR1 and CDR2: MDHEN and SYDVKM. The CDR3 bases are TGTGCCGGGCGGGAGGTGAACACCGGGGAGCTGTTTTTT. Amino acids: CAGREVNTGELFF.

This chain uses TRBV2 with TRBJ2-3; D unresolved. V dropped 2 bases and J dropped 0 bases, with 9 bases sitting between them. The germline CDR1 and CDR2 sequences are SNHLY and FYNNEI. The length of the CDR3 is 15 residues. The CDR3: CASSERIGSTDTQYF. In DNA, the CDR3 is TGTGCCAGCAGTGAAAGGATAGGGAGCACAGATACGCAGTATTTT.